The 5 T cell receptor beta chains in this list originate from one sample, sequenced in a study of blood T cells in healthy people across ages. The second PCR ran roughly 6 to 11 cycles with a sample-barcoded 5' primer and J-beta primers. TCRdb ran MiXCR on the 5' RACE reads and lists one entry per CDR3 protein. The sample lists about 640,000 distinct CDR3 sequences, under 65% occurring once. Sequences were obtained from blood. The receptors originated from a man aged 55 to 70 in good health.

This chain links TRBV6-6 with TRBJ1-2; 7 bases fit TRBD1. The germline V gene has CDR1 MNHNY and CDR2 SVGAGI (reference sequence). V lost 6 bases, J lost 1 base, and 8 bases stayed unmatched. The CDR3 sequence is 15 residues long. The CDR3 nucleotides read TGTGCCAGCAGACCCGGGACAGCTAATAACTATGGCTACACCTTC. Its protein product is CASRPGTANNYGYTF.

A few counts support this clonotype. This chain joins TRBV7-2 and TRBJ2-1; D unresolved. The CDR3 runs 14 residues. Germline CDR1 reads SGHTA; CDR2 reads FQGNSA. The V end was cut by 5 bases, the J end by 6 bases, with 14 bases between. The CDR3 reads CASSLLISINEQFF. CDR3 DNA: TGTGCCAGCAGCCTCCTCATCAGCATCAATGAGCAGTTCTTC.

This clonotype was detected ten times or more. The rearrangement links TRBV20-1 to TRBJ1-2; 7 bases agree with TRBD1. The V gene end was trimmed by 4 bases and the J gene end by 8 bases; junction bases not matched to a gene: 10. This CDR3 is built from 13 residues. Germline V gene sequence: CDR1 DFQATT, CDR2 SNEGSKA (reference sequence). The CDR3 here is CSATRQGVGGYTF. In nucleotides, the CDR3 is TGCAGTGCTACAAGACAGGGCGTGGGCGGCTACACCTTC.

DNA for the CDR3: TGTGCCAGCTTCCGGGGCACAGATACGCAGTATTTT. This codes for CASFRGTDTQYF. The gene calls are TRBV12-3 or TRBV12-4 and TRBJ2-3; D ambiguous. The CDR3 is made up of 12 amino acids. The V and J ends lost 8 bases and 1 base respectively, with 7 bases between them.

The V call is TRBV5-6, the J call TRBJ1-1; D is uncertain. V lost 4 bases to trimming and J lost 8 bases, with 15 bases between them. Germline V lookup: CDR1 SGHDT, CDR2 YYEEEE. The CDR3 has 13 residues. In DNA, the CDR3 is TGTGCCAGCAGCAAGGACTTTTGGGAAGAAGCTTTCTTT. The encoded protein is CASSKDFWEEAFF.